The 16 T cell receptor beta chains listed next were all sequenced from one sample in a study of control samples from healthy donors and cancer patients. Profiling relied on immunoSEQ multiplex PCR, and the TCRdb table lists in-frame clones only, not all of them. The repertoire includes 65,000 to 80,000 clones, around 86% of them detected once, and over 8% sits in the top ten. Input material: PBMCs. All receptors derive from a woman between 45 and 60 years old with colorectal cancer.

This clone was counted a few times. This rearrangement joins TRBV28 to TRBJ1-5; 10 nucleotides match TRBD1. In germline, CDR1 is MDHEN, CDR2 SYDVKM. The CDR3 covers 17 residues. V trimming: 5 bases; J trimming: 1 base; junction bases outside the gene matches: 8. For the CDR3, the DNA is TGTGCCAGCAGTGCGCCGGGACAGGGGAGAAGCAATCAGCCCCAGCATTTT. Its protein product is CASSAPGQGRSNQPQHF.

J is TRBJ2-7 and V is TRBV6-1; 7 nucleotides match TRBD1. This CDR3 has 14 residues. The germline V gene encodes CDR1 MNHNS and CDR2 SASEGT. V lost 1 base to trimming and J lost 2 bases; unmatched junction nucleotides: 2. The CDR3 loop reads CASSEEGTAYEQYV. For the CDR3, the DNA is TGTGCCAGCAGTGAAGAAGGGACAGCCTACGAGCAGTACGTC.

The chain couples TRBV25-1 to TRBJ2-3; D is ambiguous. This CDR3 is 16 amino acids long. From germline, CDR1 is MGHDK and CDR2 SYGVNS. The ends were cut back, 2 bases at V and 1 base at J, with 13 bases in the middle. The CDR3 nucleotides read TGTGCCAGCAGTGAAAGCAGGCCCGGAGGCACAGATACGCAGTATTTT. It encodes CASSESRPGGTDTQYF.

This chain links TRBV3-1 (or the pseudogene TRBV3-2) with TRBJ1-2; no definite D call. Trimming cost V 6 bases and J 7 bases, with 9 bases left between them. The germline V gene has CDR1 LGHDT and CDR2 YNNKEL (reference sequence). This CDR3 comprises 11 residues. Here the CDR3 reads CASRDPGGYTF. CDR3 nucleotide sequence: TGTGCCAGCAGGGATCCGGGTGGCTACACCTTC.

This chain joins TRBV7-9 and TRBJ1-5; D is uncertain. Trimming pared 3 bases from V and 5 bases from J, leaving 5 bases between. The CDR3 consists of 12 residues. Per germline, CDR1 SEHNR and CDR2 FQNEAQ (reference sequence). The CDR3 nucleotides read TGTGCCAGCAGCTTTGGAGATCAGCCCCAGCATTTT. This codes for CASSFGDQPQHF.

The rearrangement joins TRBV28 to TRBJ1-1, with unresolved D. Trimming left V 3 bases short and J 1 base short, with 6 bases between. Germline values: CDR1 MDHEN, CDR2 SYDVKM. The CDR3 contains 13 residues. The CDR3 is CASSLTQNTEAFF. CDR3 DNA: TGTGCCAGCAGTTTGACACAGAACACTGAAGCTTTCTTT.

The chain links TRBV6-5 to TRBJ1-2; 8 bases match TRBD1. The J segment lost 8 bases and the V segment lost 4 bases, leaving 12 bases of the junction unmatched. The CDR3 spans 15 residues. Germline V gene lookup returns CDR1 MNHEY and CDR2 SVGAGI. CDR3 region: CASSSRQGLTQGYTF. The CDR3 nucleotides are TGTGCCAGCAGTTCCCGACAGGGGTTAACTCAAGGCTACACCTTC.

This clone has more than one count but fewer than ten. V usage is TRBV5-1 and J usage is TRBJ2-5; D ambiguous. Looked up from germline, CDR1 is SGHRS and CDR2 is YFSETQ. Trimming left V 4 bases short and J 5 bases short, with 9 bases between. The CDR3 is 12 residues long. The CDR3 sequence: CASSARSETQYF. CDR3 nucleotides: TGCGCCAGCAGCGCCCGGTCGGAGACCCAGTACTTC.

This clone was detected once. The chain links TRBV3-1 (or the pseudogene TRBV3-2) to TRBJ2-5; 10 bases are shared with TRBD2. V dropped 2 bases and J dropped 5; count of bases not matched to a gene: 5. The CDR3 is made up of 15 amino acids. Germline CDR1 LGHDT, CDR2 YNNKEL (reference sequence). CDR3 residues: CASSQQRGGWETQYF. Written as DNA, the CDR3 is TGTGCCAGCAGCCAACAGCGGGGGGGCTGGGAGACCCAGTACTTC.

J is TRBJ1-5 and V is TRBV7-2; D is unclear. This CDR3 region has 13 residues. Trimming pared 6 bases from V and 1 base from J, leaving 7 bases between. The germline CDR1 and CDR2 sequences are SGHTA and FQGNSA. The CDR3 region is CASSPGSNQPQHF. CDR3 bases: TGTGCCAGCAGTCCCGGCAGCAATCAGCCCCAGCATTTT.

This clone appeared a few times. V gene TRBV12-3 or TRBV12-4 combines with J gene TRBJ1-2, with TRBD1 as a possible D gene (5 bases). Trimming pared 3 bases from V and 3 bases from J, leaving 8 bases between. The CDR3 has 13 residues. The CDR3 loop reads CASSLRRDYGYTF. CDR3 coding DNA: TGTGCCAGCAGTTTGCGCAGGGACTATGGCTACACCTTC.

The chain is built from TRBV27 and TRBJ2-7; D is ambiguous. Trimming stripped 8 bases from V and 3 bases from J, with 8 bases between. Germline V gives CDR1 MNHEY, CDR2 SMNVEV (reference sequence). The CDR3 runs 11 residues. The CDR3 DNA reads as TGTGCCAGCGCCAACAGCTACGAGCAGTACGTC. It codes for CASANSYEQYV.

V is TRBV12-5 and J is TRBJ1-5; D uncertain. V lost 0 bases to trimming and J lost 5 bases, with 2 bases between them. Germline V CDR1 and CDR2: LGHNT, FRNRAP. The CDR3 spans 12 residues. CDR3 in DNA: TGTGCTAGTGGTTTGGTACATCAGCCCCAGCATTTT. Translated: CASGLVHQPQHF.

This chain joins TRBV10-3 and TRBJ1-5; D remains ambiguous. CDR1 is ENHRY and CDR2 is SYGVKD in the germline V gene. V lost 0 bases, J lost 7 bases, and 7 bases lay in between. The CDR3 contains 13 residues. This CDR3 is CAISESSRQPQHF. CDR3 coding DNA: TGTGCCATCAGTGAGTCTTCGAGGCAGCCCCAGCATTTT.

This chain joins TRBV12-5 and TRBJ1-4; 7 positions agree with TRBD1. This CDR3 comprises 15 residues. The trim removed 0 bases at V and 8 bases at J, leaving 6 bases unmatched. Germline lookup yields CDR1 LGHNT and CDR2 FRNRAP. In nucleotides, the CDR3 is TGTGCTAGTGGTTTGGTATGGGTAGGGGGCGAAAAACTGTTTTTT. It encodes CASGLVWVGGEKLFF.

The J gene is TRBJ2-7, the V gene TRBV5-8, with D perhaps matching TRBD1 (6 bases). CDR3 length equals 15 residues. V shed 4 bases and J shed 1 base, with 15 bases lying between them. Germline V gene lookup returns CDR1 SGHTS and CDR2 YDEGEE. The CDR3 loop is CASSRTGTGSYEQYV. In DNA, the CDR3 is TGTGCCAGCAGCCGAACAGGGACCGGATCCTACGAGCAGTACGTC.